Described below is a single T cell receptor beta chain sequence and its context. Antigen: not known. This sample stems from a study of T cells in localized non-small cell lung cancer. Whole-study findings and limits: Researchers found a median roughly 50 of the top 100 tumor clones in adjacent lung. Elevated blood T cell density was associated with longer overall survival. Compared with tumor, uninvolved adjacent lung displayed greater T cell clonality, ranking highest overall.

The CDR3 is made up of 14 amino acids. Germline V CDR1 and CDR2: ENHRY, SYGVKD. The J segment lost 1 base and the V segment lost 6 bases, leaving 3 bases of the junction unmatched. Generated by immunoSEQ multiplex PCR, the TCRdb table keeps only in-frame clones and is missing some. The sample has around 15,000 clones, 75% to 90% seen once. This receptor was taken from a woman aged 35 to 69 with stage I lung adenocarcinoma. The sample here was peripheral blood, taken before any cancer treatment. The chain combines TRBV10-3 with TRBJ1-3; 7 bases are a match to TRBD1. The CDR3 region is CAIREQGSGNTIYF. The CDR3 nucleotides read TGTGCCATCAGGGAACAGGGGTCTGGAAACACCATATATTTT.